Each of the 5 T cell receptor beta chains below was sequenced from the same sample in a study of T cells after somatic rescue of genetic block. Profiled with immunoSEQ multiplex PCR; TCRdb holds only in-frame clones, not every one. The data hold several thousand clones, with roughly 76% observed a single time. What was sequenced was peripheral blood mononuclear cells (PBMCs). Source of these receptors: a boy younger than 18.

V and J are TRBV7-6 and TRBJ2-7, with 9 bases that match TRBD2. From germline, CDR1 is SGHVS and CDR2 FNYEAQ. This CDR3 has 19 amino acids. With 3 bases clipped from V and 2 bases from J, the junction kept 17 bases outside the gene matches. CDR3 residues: CASSLRASGASGVTYEQYF. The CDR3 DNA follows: TGTGCCAGCAGCTTGAGGGCCTCGGGGGCTAGCGGGGTCACCTACGAGCAGTACTTC.

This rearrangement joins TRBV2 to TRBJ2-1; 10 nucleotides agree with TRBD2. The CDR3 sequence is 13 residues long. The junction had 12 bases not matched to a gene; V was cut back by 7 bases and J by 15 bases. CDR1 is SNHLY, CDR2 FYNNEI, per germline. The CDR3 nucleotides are TGTGCCAGCAACGGCCTAGCGGGAGAAAAACCGTTCTTC. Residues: CASNGLAGEKPFF. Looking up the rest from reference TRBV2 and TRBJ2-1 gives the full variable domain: EPEVTQTPSHQVTQMGQEVILRCVPISNHLYFYWYRQILGQKVEFLVSFYNNEISEKSEIFDDQFSVERPDGSNFTLKIRSTKLEDSAMYFCASNGLAGEKPFFGPGTRLTVL.

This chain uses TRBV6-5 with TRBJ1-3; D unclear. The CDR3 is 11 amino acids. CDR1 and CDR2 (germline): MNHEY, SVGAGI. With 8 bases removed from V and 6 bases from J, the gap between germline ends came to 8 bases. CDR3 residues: CASAHKNTIYF. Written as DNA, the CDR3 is TGTGCCAGCGCCCACAAAAACACCATATATTTT.

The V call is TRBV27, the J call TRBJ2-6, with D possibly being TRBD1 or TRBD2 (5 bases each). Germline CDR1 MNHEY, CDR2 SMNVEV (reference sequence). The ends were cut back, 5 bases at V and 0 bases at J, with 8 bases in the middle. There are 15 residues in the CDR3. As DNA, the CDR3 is TGTGCCAGCAGTCCCGGGACCTCTGGGGCCAACGTCCTGACTTTC. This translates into CASSPGTSGANVLTF.

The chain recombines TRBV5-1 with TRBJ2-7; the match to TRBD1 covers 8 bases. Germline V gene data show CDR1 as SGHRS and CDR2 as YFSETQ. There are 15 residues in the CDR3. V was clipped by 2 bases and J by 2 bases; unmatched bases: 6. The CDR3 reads CASSFNRGRTYEQYF. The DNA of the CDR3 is TGCGCCAGCAGCTTTAACAGGGGGAGGACCTACGAGCAGTACTTC.